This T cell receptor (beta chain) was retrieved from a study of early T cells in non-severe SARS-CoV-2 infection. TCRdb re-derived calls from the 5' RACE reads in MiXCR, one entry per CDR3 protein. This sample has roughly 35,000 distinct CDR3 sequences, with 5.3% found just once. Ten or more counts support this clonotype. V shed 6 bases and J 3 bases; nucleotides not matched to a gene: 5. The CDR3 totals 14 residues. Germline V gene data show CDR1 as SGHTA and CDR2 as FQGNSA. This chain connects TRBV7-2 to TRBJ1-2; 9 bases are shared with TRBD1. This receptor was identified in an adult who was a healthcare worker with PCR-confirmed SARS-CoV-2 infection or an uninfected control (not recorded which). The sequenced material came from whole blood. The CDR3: CASSERTGDYGYTF. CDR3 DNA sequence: TGTGCCAGCAGTGAAAGGACAGGGGACTATGGCTACACCTTC.